This T cell receptor (beta chain) was identified in a study of identical twins. As for this clonotype: The antigen is not known. The junction does not match germline at one end; this may be a read error.

Germline CDR1 and CDR2: SNHLY and FYNNEI. This CDR3 is 13 amino acids long. Study-wide findings and caveats: In monozygotic twins, models underestimated the sharing of out-of-frame TCR alpha. When twins shared out-of-frame alpha sequences, those sequences had excess low generation probability.

A template switching step contributed a universal primer site, while unique molecular identifiers were present in the cDNA. One entry per CDR3 protein, called by TCRdb with MiXCR from the 5' RACE reads. The table shows approximately 500,000 distinct CDR3 sequences, with about 15% occurring only once. All of the donors were Caucasians in good health. These sequences were also reported in another study, on yellow fever vaccine responses in identical twins.

Sequencing input: CD4+ T cells sorted from blood. The TCR sequence derives from a woman younger than 35 in good health. The chain combines TRBV2 with TRBJ2-1; 9 positions match TRBD1. CDR3 sequence (DNA): TGTGCCAGCAGTGAACGGGACAGGGATCCCACTACCTTC. Amino acid sequence: CASSERDRDPTTF.